This record covers a single T cell receptor beta chain. This sample is drawn from a study of blood T cell repertoires in COVID-19. Overall study context: Sites across the United States, Italy and Spain contributed samples from acute and convalescent COVID-19. Sources were T cells, B-cell-depleted T cells, or PBMCs; the material itself was cDNA or gDNA.

Cohort assignment relied on participant-reported clinical history. The germline CDR1 and CDR2 sequences are MNHEY and SVGAGI. The CDR3 totals 13 residues. V gave up 6 bases and J gave up 0 bases, with 9 bases separating them. Profiling relied on immunoSEQ multiplex PCR, and the TCRdb table lists in-frame clones only, not all of them. The sample contains approximately 270,000 clones, under 95% of which appear only once. The sequencing sample was made of PBMCs or T cells enriched from blood (not recorded which). The sequence came from a man between 35 and 55 years old who had been exposed to COVID-19. V usage is TRBV6-5 and J usage is TRBJ2-7, with a tentative D call TRBD1 (6 bases). The CDR3 loop is CASSGQHSYEQYF. For the CDR3, the DNA is TGTGCCAGCAGCGGACAGCACTCCTACGAGCAGTACTTC.